This T cell receptor (beta chain) was recorded in a study of T cells after yellow fever vaccination (dated by TCRdb to between 2019 and 2020). Regarding the research as a whole: Libraries from fractions with low cell numbers were prepared with the SMART-Seq v4 Ultra Low Input RNA kit. Blood was drawn at multiple timepoints before and after primary and secondary immunization, with bulk PBMC replicates and cell subsets isolated. Two healthy male donors, one aged 18 to 30 and one aged 30 to 40 years, made up the cohort. To follow T-cell clones before and after both primary and booster YFV17D yellow fever vaccination, bulk TCR alpha and beta repertoires underwent longitudinal sequencing.

The treatment or condition label for this specimen denotes: live attenuated yellow fever vaccine strain. At each blood-draw timepoint, two biological replicates of bulk PBMCs were collected. A standard Ficoll-Paque protocol was used to isolate PBMCs from peripheral blood. TriZol was used to extract RNA from bulk PBMCs, CD4 and CD8 fractions, and dextramer-positive and dextramer-negative fractions. Overall study results and their limits: The secondary T-cell response was weaker than the primary response but faster, peaking on day 5 instead of day 15. A small share of clonotypes occurred in both CD4 and CD8 compartments, likely arising from convergent recombination. The study included only two donors, which limits how far the findings can be generalized. After the booster, most clones that had expanded after primary vaccination were detected again (about 95% of CD4 and 88% of CD8), suggesting broad maintenance of memory. Because abundant contaminating clonotypes from the bulk population could be contained in FACS-sorted repertoires, computational filtering was required.

The CDR3 has 14 amino acids, counting the end cysteine and phenylalanine. CDR3 DNA only is kept here, 42 bases in frame from base 1. V and J lose 3 bases and 6 bases, and a span of 14 bases separates them. Per the germline V gene, MDHEN is the CDR1 and SYDVKM is the CDR2. TCR cDNA was made using 5'RACE template switching, a step that added a universal primer site and unique molecular identifiers. cDNA synthesis was primed from both the TCR alpha and TCR beta constant segments. Libraries were amplified in two PCR steps, with sample barcodes and sequencing adapters added in the second step. Libraries were sequenced on Illumina HiSeq 2500 (2x100 bp) or NovaSeq (2x150 bp). For the original study's pipeline: Demultiplexing of reads and collapsing into UMI consensus sequences were performed with MIGEC, and V(D)J alignment was carried out with MiXCR. Using edgeR on replicate PBMC samples, clonotypes were called vaccine-responding if FDR was below 0.01 and the log2 fold change was above 5 up to day 15. Bulk clonotypes were assigned CD4 or CD8 identity according to which sequenced CD4 or CD8 repertoire held them at higher abundance. The public reads were quality trimmed at Q25 with fastp and then assembled into clones with MiXCR by TCRdb, keeping productive beta chains. Identical CDR3 proteins give one entry, which carries the most common genes and DNA. Here the V and J calls rest on TCRdb's processing, not on the authors' analysis. The sample table shows about 580,000 distinct CDR3 sequences, and about a sixth are seen once. The ten largest account for 15% to 20% of the sample.

In regard to this clonotype: Its cognate antigen has yet to be identified. Base-call qualities are not available, and no considerably larger clone is one nucleotide away.

Material: PBMCs, obtained 5 to 6 days after the first yellow fever vaccination. The V gene is TRBV28 and the J gene is TRBJ1-1; TRBD1 is possibly the D segment (5 matching bases). The source of this sequence is a young man who received the YFV17D yellow fever vaccine. The base sequence is TGTGCCAGCAGTTTGGACCCAGGGATCCCTGAAGCTTTCTTT. It translates as CASSLDPGIPEAFF.